This entry lists 25 T cell receptor beta chains sequenced from one sample in a study of molecular identifiers for immune sequencing clone quantification. TCRdb re-called the PCR reads with MiXCR, one entry per CDR3 protein. The table shows about 320,000 distinct CDR3 sequences, with about a fifth occurring only once. Sequenced input: naive CD8+ T cells from blood, with Jurkat cell RNA spiked in. Stated subset: FACS-sorted CD8+CD4-CCR7+CD45RA+ naive T cells. The source is a human donor in good health. Some libraries in this study had Jurkat cell RNA spiked in.

About this clonotype: A read error may explain this, as a much larger clone is one base away. The rearrangement joins TRBV30 to TRBJ2-7; D is possibly TRBD2 (6 bases). Germline V CDR1 and CDR2: GTSNPN, SVGIG (reference sequence). This CDR3 has 12 residues. V lost 2 bases and J 7 bases, leaving 12 bases between the germline ends. The CDR3 nucleotides read TGTGCCTGGAGTTGGAGGGGCCAGGAGCAGTACTTC. Translated, it gives CAWSWRGQEQYF.

This clonotype was found many times. The chain combines TRBV4-1 with TRBJ1-1; no definite D call. Trimming took off 0 bases at V and 3 bases at J, with 14 bases between the two ends. This CDR3 is built from 16 residues. Germline values: CDR1 MGHRA, CDR2 YSYEKL. The CDR3 sequence: CASSQDGSGVYTEAFF. Here the CDR3 DNA reads TGCGCCAGCAGCCAAGATGGTTCTGGGGTTTACACTGAAGCTTTCTTT.

At least ten counts were recorded for this clonotype. The rearrangement links TRBV7-9 to TRBJ1-1; 7 bases agree with TRBD1. This CDR3 contains 16 residues. With 6 bases clipped from V and 0 bases from J, the junction kept 10 bases outside the gene matches. Germline assignment: CDR1 SEHNR and CDR2 FQNEAQ (reference sequence). The DNA of the CDR3 is TGTGCCAGCAGTTATAACAGGGGACGCATGAACACTGAAGCTTTCTTT. Its protein product is CASSYNRGRMNTEAFF.

This clonotype was detected many times. The chain recombines TRBV27 with TRBJ1-2; 7 positions match TRBD1. This CDR3 contains 14 residues. Trimming at V came to 8 bases and at J to 4 bases, leaving 10 bases not matched to a gene. Germline CDR1 is MNHEY and CDR2 is SMNVEV (reference sequence). The CDR3 loop is CASRVRTGSYGYTF. As DNA, the CDR3 is TGTGCCAGCCGTGTGAGGACAGGAAGCTATGGCTACACCTTC.

This clonotype appeared many times. This chain joins TRBV4-1 and TRBJ2-3, with 8 nucleotides matching TRBD2. The CDR3 covers 16 residues. The germline V gene encodes CDR1 MGHRA and CDR2 YSYEKL. The V segment lost 0 bases and the J segment 4 bases; nucleotides outside the gene matches: 6. CDR3 sequence (DNA): TGCGCCAGCAGCCAAGACTTCAGCGGGGGTTCAGATACGCAGTATTTT. This translates into CASSQDFSGGSDTQYF.

This clonotype was seen repeatedly, ten times or more. The CDR3 sequence: CASSPPRGITEAFF. CDR3 nucleotide sequence: TGTGCCAGCAGCCCGCCGCGGGGGATCACTGAAGCTTTCTTT. This chain connects TRBV9 to TRBJ1-1; maybe TRBD1 (5 bases). V lost 4 bases and J 4 bases, leaving 14 bases between the germline ends. Germline CDR1 reads SGDLS; CDR2 reads YYNGEE. This CDR3 has 14 residues.

This clonotype has at least ten counts. V and J are TRBV4-1 and TRBJ1-6; TRBD1 aligns across 9 bases. Unmatched junction bases numbered 9, after V lost 2 bases and J lost 7 bases. The V gene's germline CDR1 is MGHRA and CDR2 YSYEKL. The CDR3 is 17 residues long. The CDR3 reads CASSQLPGQGSNSPLHF. CDR3 bases: TGCGCCAGCAGCCAACTCCCGGGACAGGGTTCAAATTCACCCCTCCACTTT.

This clonotype was detected ten times or more. The gene calls are TRBV7-9 and TRBJ2-1, with D perhaps matching TRBD2 (6 bases). V was pared by 5 bases and J by 4 bases, with 15 bases between. CDR3 length: 15 amino acids. Germline V gives CDR1 SEHNR, CDR2 FQNEAQ (reference sequence). The CDR3 region is CASSTGDPEYNEQFF. The CDR3 nucleotides read TGTGCCAGCAGCACGGGGGACCCGGAGTACAATGAGCAGTTCTTC. Drawing the rest from reference TRBV7-9 and TRBJ2-1, the complete variable domain is DTGVSQNPRHKITKRGQNVTFRCDPISEHNRLYWYRQTLGQGPEFLTYFQNEAQLEKSRLLSDRFSAERPKGSFSTLEIQRTEQGDSAMYLCASSTGDPEYNEQFFGPGTRLTVL.

This CDR3 is CASSRLAGGATDTQYF. The CDR3 nucleotides are TGTGCCAGTAGTAGGCTAGCGGGGGGGGCCACAGATACGCAGTATTTT. The V gene is TRBV19, the J gene TRBJ2-3; TRBD2 aligns across 12 bases. Germline CDR1 reads LNHDA; CDR2 reads SQIVND (reference sequence). This CDR3 is built from 16 residues. Trimming at V came to 4 bases and at J to 2 bases, leaving 4 bases not matched to a gene. Full variable domain (remainder filled in from reference TRBV19 and TRBJ2-3): DGGITQSPKYLFRKEGQNVTLSCEQNLNHDAMYWYRQDPGQGLRLIYYSQIVNDFQKGDIAEGYSVSREKKESFPLTVTSAQKNPTAFYLCASSRLAGGATDTQYFGPGTRLTVL.

This clonotype was found many times. The J gene is TRBJ1-1, the V gene TRBV29-1, with a weak D call TRBD1 (5 bases). Looked up from germline, CDR1 is SQVTM and CDR2 is ANQGSEA. This CDR3 region has 15 residues. V lost 2 bases, J lost 0 bases, and 13 bases lay in between. CDR3 amino acids: CSVESGGYVNTEAFF. The CDR3 DNA is TGCAGCGTTGAAAGCGGGGGTTACGTGAACACTGAAGCTTTCTTT.

About this clonotype: A much larger clone differs by one base, so this may be a read error. This rearrangement joins TRBV30 to TRBJ1-3; D ambiguous. This CDR3 contains 12 residues. Trimming left V 4 bases short and J 8 bases short, with 12 bases between. In germline, CDR1 is GTSNPN, CDR2 SVGIG (reference sequence). The CDR3 DNA follows: TGTGCCTGGACCCCAGCCGGAGACACCATATATTTT. Translation: CAWTPAGDTIYF.

A single count supports this clonotype. This could be a read error, since a much larger clone is one nucleotide away. This chain connects TRBV4-1 to TRBJ2-3, with D tentatively TRBD2 (6 bases). CDR1 and CDR2 from the germline V gene are MGHRA and YSYEKL. This CDR3 has 16 residues. The CDR3 loop is CASGQEDGSSTDTQYF. In DNA form, the CDR3 reads TGCGCCAGCGGCCAAGAGGACGGGAGCAGCACAGATACGCAGTATTTT.

This clonotype occurred many times. The chain is built from TRBV19 and TRBJ2-2; no clear D. Germline lookup yields CDR1 LNHDA and CDR2 SQIVND (reference sequence). Trimming removed 2 bases at V and 4 bases at J, with 5 bases between. The CDR3 extends over 13 amino acids. CDR3 in DNA: TGTGCCAGTAGTATAACTCTCACCGGGGAGCTGTTTTTT. Protein sequence: CASSITLTGELFF.

The chain joins TRBV19 to TRBJ2-7; D possibly uses TRBD1 or TRBD2 (5 bases each). The CDR3 totals 13 residues. Germline CDR1 is LNHDA and CDR2 is SQIVND (reference sequence). V gave up 5 bases and J gave up 4 bases, with 12 bases separating them. DNA of the CDR3: TGTGCCAGTAGTGCAGGGAGTCCGTACGAGCAGTACTTC. Its translation: CASSAGSPYEQYF.

Ten or more counts support this clonotype. The V gene is TRBV6-5, the J gene TRBJ1-1; no firm D call. This CDR3 has 11 amino acids. Between the trimmed V and J ends, which lost 5 bases and 5 bases, there was a span of 6 bases. The germline gives CDR1 MNHEY, CDR2 SVGAGI. The CDR3 sequence: CASSGGTEAFF. In nucleotides, the CDR3 is TGTGCCAGCAGTGGCGGGACTGAAGCTTTCTTT.

Worth noting for this clonotype: The junction differs from germline at one of its ends, possibly a read error. This chain connects TRBV10-3 to TRBJ2-2; 8 positions agree with TRBD1. This CDR3 is built from 16 residues. Germline lookup yields CDR1 ENHRY and CDR2 SYGVKD. CDR3 sequence: CAISIGTGQGTGEQFF. The CDR3 coding sequence is TGTGCCATCAGTATTGGGACAGGACAGGGCACCGGGGAGCAGTTTTTT.

This clonotype was observed at least ten times. This rearrangement joins TRBV4-1 to TRBJ2-7, with TRBD2 as a possible D gene (5 bases). The V end lost 3 bases, the J end lost 6 bases, and 12 bases lay between the germline ends. Germline CDR1 is MGHRA and CDR2 is YSYEKL. The CDR3 is 13 amino acids. For the CDR3, the DNA is TGCGCCAGCAGCCACCCGGGGTCCAGCGAGCAGTACTTC. Residues: CASSHPGSSEQYF.

There are many counts of this clonotype. The chain couples TRBV27 to TRBJ2-7; D not certain. The ends were cut back, 6 bases at V and 2 bases at J, with 11 bases in the middle. Germline V lookup: CDR1 MNHEY, CDR2 SMNVEV (reference sequence). The CDR3 runs to 13 residues. The CDR3 loop is CASSVKPAYEQYF. CDR3 DNA sequence: TGTGCCAGCAGCGTCAAGCCTGCCTACGAGCAGTACTTC.

Comment on this clonotype: A much bigger clone sits one base away, suggesting this may be a read error. V and J are TRBV20-1 and TRBJ2-1; tentatively, D is TRBD2 (5 bases). Between the trimmed V and J ends, which lost 4 bases and 0 bases, there was a span of 10 bases. The CDR3 contains 14 residues. CDR1 and CDR2 from the germline V gene are DFQATT and SNEGSKA (reference sequence). CDR3 DNA: TGCAGTGCTATTGGGGAGCGCTCCTACAATGAGCAGTTCTTC. This gives the protein CSAIGERSYNEQFF.

With respect to this clonotype: This could be a read error, since a much larger clone is one nucleotide away. The V call is TRBV2, the J call TRBJ2-5; 10 bases agree with TRBD2. Per germline, CDR1 SNHLY and CDR2 FYNNEI. The CDR3 spans 16 residues. The CDR3 reads CASSEPLAGDQGTQYF. CDR3 coding DNA: TGTGCCAGCAGTGAACCCCTAGCGGGGGACCAAGGGACCCAGTACTTC.

This sequence joins TRBV7-8 and TRBJ1-4, with a weak D call TRBD1 (5 bases). Germline CDR1 and CDR2: SGHVS and FQNEAQ. CDR3 length: 14 amino acids. Trimming took 5 bases from V and 4 from J, leaving 11 bases between them. This chain's CDR3 is CASSRTGINEKLFF. DNA of the CDR3: TGTGCCAGCAGCAGAACAGGCATTAATGAAAAACTGTTTTTT.

This clonotype was observed once. This may be a read error: a much more frequent sequence differs by one nucleotide. The chain uses TRBV7-9 and TRBJ1-1; no reliable D call. The CDR3 is 17 residues long. The germline gives CDR1 SEHNR, CDR2 FQNEAQ (reference sequence). The CDR3 reads CTSSWPSGSWRNTEAFF. CDR3 DNA: TGTACCAGCAGCTGGCCGAGCGGCTCATGGAGGAACACTGAAGCTTTCTTT. Using reference TRBV7-9 and TRBJ1-1 for the parts outside the CDR3, the full variable domain is DTGVSQNPRHKITKRGQNVTFRCDPISEHNRLYWYRQTLGQGPEFLTYFQNEAQLEKSRLLSDRFSAERPKGSFSTLEIQRTEQGDSAMYLCTSSWPSGSWRNTEAFFGQGTRLTVV.

This clonotype showed up many times. V is TRBV6-5 and J is TRBJ2-5; unclear D gene. Germline V gene sequence: CDR1 MNHEY, CDR2 SVGAGI. The CDR3 has 13 amino acids. The V gene lost 2 bases and the J gene lost 9 bases, with 13 bases spanning the gap. In DNA form, the CDR3 reads TGTGCCAGCAGTTACGGCCCGGTTGATCCCCAGTACTTC. Protein: CASSYGPVDPQYF.

About this clonotype: This may arise from a read error, as a much more abundant clone is one base away. The CDR3 carries no conserved terminal phenylalanine or tryptophan, so it likely arises from a read error. The CDR3 region has the DNA TGTGCCAGCAGCTTATCCGGGGGGAGATTCTATGGCTACACCTAC. Its translation is CASSLSGGRFYGYTY. The chain carries TRBV7-2 and TRBJ1-2, with D perhaps TRBD1 (5 bases). Between the trimmed V and J ends, which lost 2 bases and 4 bases, there was a span of 14 bases. The CDR3 runs 15 residues. The germline CDR1 and CDR2 sequences are SGHTA and FQGNSA.

To note about this clonotype: A single base separates this from a much larger clone, so it may be a read error. This likely comes from a read error, as the CDR3 has no conserved phenylalanine or tryptophan at its end. V and J are TRBV6-5 and TRBJ2-1, with 7 bases lining up with TRBD2. Germline CDR1 is MNHEY and CDR2 is SVGAGI. V trimming: 0 bases; J trimming: 2 bases; junction bases outside the gene matches: 4. This CDR3 region has 16 residues. CDR3 nucleotides: TGTGCCAGCAGTTACTCGAATCTAGCGGCCTACAATGAGCAGTTCCTC. Translating it yields CASSYSNLAAYNEQFL.